Below, 26 T cell receptor beta chains from the same sample are listed, as sequenced in a study of cytomegalovirus exposure and HLA in healthy donors. With 60 Vbeta and 13 Jbeta primers, the PCR was carried out. Profiling relied on immunoSEQ multiplex PCR, and the TCRdb table lists in-frame clones only, not all of them. Of about 120,000 clones listed, about 76% were seen once; the top ten hold 2% to 2.5%. The sequenced sample was PBMCs. The receptors originated from a middle-aged woman in good health and CMV-seronegative.

The J gene is TRBJ1-2, the V gene TRBV28, with 8 nucleotides matching TRBD1. The germline gives CDR1 MDHEN, CDR2 SYDVKM. V shed 6 bases, J shed 5 bases, and the junction held 14 bases outside the gene matches. This CDR3 contains 16 residues. The chain's CDR3 is CASRKNDRGGPYGYTF. In DNA form, the CDR3 reads TGTGCCAGCAGAAAAAACGACAGGGGAGGGCCTTATGGCTACACCTTC.

This rearrangement joins TRBV20-1 to TRBJ2-3; D is undetermined. Germline V lookup: CDR1 DFQATT, CDR2 SNEGSKA (reference sequence). V dropped 6 bases and J dropped 8 bases, with 12 bases sitting between them. CDR3 length equals 11 residues. The CDR3 loop reads CSARVGGTQYF. The CDR3 DNA is TGCAGTGCGCGCGTCGGCGGTACGCAGTATTTT.

The genes are TRBV5-5 and TRBJ1-4; TRBD1 matches at 11 bases. The trim removed 3 bases at V and 6 bases at J, leaving 4 bases unmatched. From germline, CDR1 is SGHKS and CDR2 YYEKEE (reference sequence). This CDR3 region has 15 residues. CDR3: CASSSEGQGDEKLFF. The CDR3 DNA follows: TGTGCCAGCAGCTCTGAGGGACAGGGGGATGAAAAACTGTTTTTT.

Here the CDR3 DNA reads TGTGCCAGCAGAGGACAGACGCCGAACACTGAAGCTTTCTTT. This encodes CASRGQTPNTEAFF. V usage is TRBV2 and J usage is TRBJ1-1; D is perhaps TRBD1 (6 bases). CDR3 length equals 14 residues. Germline-derived CDR1 and CDR2 are SNHLY and FYNNEI. The germline V and J ends were trimmed by 6 bases and 1 base, with 12 bases remaining between them.

The chain joins TRBV9 to TRBJ1-2; 9 nucleotides agree with TRBD1. J lost 0 bases, V lost 3 bases, and 6 bases had no gene match. Germline V gene data show CDR1 as SGDLS and CDR2 as YYNGEE. This CDR3 has 16 amino acids. The CDR3 protein is CASSGDRARPNYGYTF. CDR3 nucleotides: TGTGCCAGCAGCGGGGACAGGGCTAGGCCTAACTATGGCTACACCTTC.

The V call is TRBV5-1, the J call TRBJ1-1; D ambiguous. CDR1 and CDR2 from the germline V gene are SGHRS and YFSETQ. Trimming pared 0 bases from V and 0 bases from J, leaving 12 bases between. The CDR3 consists of 16 residues. The CDR3 is CASSLATRAMNTEAFF. Written as DNA, the CDR3 is TGCGCCAGCAGCTTGGCGACTCGAGCTATGAACACTGAAGCTTTCTTT.

V usage is TRBV18 and J usage is TRBJ1-2; D is unclear. V lost 9 bases, J lost 8 bases, and 28 bases lay in between. The CDR3 covers 16 residues. Germline V lookup: CDR1 KGHSH, CDR2 LQKENI. CDR3 loop: CASGKAYGGTPEGYTF. CDR3 bases: TGTGCCAGTGGTAAAGCCTACGGAGGAACTCCGGAAGGCTACACCTTC.

The chain has TRBV30 and TRBJ1-2; maybe TRBD1 (5 bases). The CDR3 is 14 residues long. V lost 1 base and J lost 8, with 17 bases in between. The germline CDR1 and CDR2 sequences are GTSNPN and SVGIG (reference sequence). CDR3 sequence (DNA): TGTGCCTGGAGTGCGGCAGGGATGAAAGACGGCTACACCTTC. Translating gives CAWSAAGMKDGYTF.

This clone was recorded a few times. J is TRBJ2-6 and V is TRBV5-1; the match to TRBD1 covers 10 bases. The CDR3 runs 18 residues. CDR1 is SGHRS and CDR2 is YFSETQ in the germline V gene. The V segment lost 1 base and the J segment 0 bases; nucleotides outside the gene matches: 4. The CDR3 bases are TGCGCCAGCAGCTTGAGGGACAGGGGCTCCTCTGGGGCCAACGTCCTGACTTTC. Protein sequence: CASSLRDRGSSGANVLTF.

Of note for this clone: The germline gene is not matched at one end of the junction; a read error may be the cause. V gene TRBV6-5 combines with J gene TRBJ2-4; the D gene is possibly TRBD1 (6 bases). Germline V gene sequence: CDR1 MNHEY, CDR2 SVGAGI. The CDR3 sequence is 14 residues long. Here the CDR3 DNA reads TGTGCCAGCAGTCAGGGGCCACAGTACTTCGGTTTCGTCTTC. Translated, it gives CASSQGPQYFGFVF.

The rearrangement joins TRBV5-8 to TRBJ1-1; 7 nucleotides agree with TRBD1. After removal of 7 bases from V and 8 bases from J, the junction contained 20 bases not matched to a gene. CDR3 length: 16 amino acids. CDR1 is SGHTS and CDR2 is YDEGEE in the germline V gene. CDR3 region: CASGDYRGSTTVEAFF. The CDR3 DNA sequence: TGTGCCAGCGGAGACTACAGGGGATCCACGACAGTAGAAGCTTTCTTT.

This chain links TRBV4-2 with TRBJ2-2; D might be TRBD2 (6 bases). The CDR3 is 17 amino acids. Germline V gives CDR1 LGHNA, CDR2 YNFKEQ. The V end was cut by 4 bases, the J end by 3 bases, with 18 bases between. This CDR3 reads CASSPLDIRGDTGELFF. As DNA, the CDR3 is TGTGCCAGCAGCCCATTAGACATTCGCGGGGACACCGGGGAGCTGTTTTTT.

The chain's CDR3 is CASSLVGGNEQFF. The CDR3 coding sequence is TGCGCCAGCAGCTTGGTAGGAGGGAATGAGCAGTTCTTC. The rearrangement uses TRBV5-1 and TRBJ2-1; D possibly corresponds to TRBD2 (6 bases). This CDR3 contains 13 residues. From germline, CDR1 is SGHRS and CDR2 YFSETQ. V was shortened by 0 bases and J by 7 bases, with 8 bases between the two germline ends.

The rearrangement joins TRBV10-3 to TRBJ2-7; 7 bases agree with TRBD2. This CDR3 contains 17 residues. The germline V gene encodes CDR1 ENHRY and CDR2 SYGVKD. V shed 5 bases, J shed 1 base, and the junction held 14 bases outside the gene matches. This CDR3 is CAISLSSAGSGSYEQYF. In DNA form, the CDR3 reads TGTGCCATCAGTCTCTCTTCAGCGGGATCTGGGTCCTACGAGCAGTACTTC.

V usage is TRBV6-6 and J usage is TRBJ2-3; TRBD2 aligns across 7 bases. Losses at the gene ends were 2 bases for V and 10 bases for J; bases not matched to a gene: 9. This CDR3 is built from 14 residues. Germline CDR1 is MNHNY and CDR2 is SVGAGI (reference sequence). This chain's CDR3 is CASSYGTNAAPQYF. The CDR3 DNA is TGTGCCAGCAGTTACGGGACTAATGCTGCGCCGCAGTATTTT.

V is TRBV7-6 and J is TRBJ1-1, with D hard to call. Germline CDR1 is SGHVS and CDR2 is FNYEAQ. Trimming left V 5 bases short and J 1 base short, with 8 bases between. This CDR3 is 13 amino acids long. Here the CDR3 reads CASSDAENTEAFF. The CDR3 region has the DNA TGTGCCAGCAGCGACGCGGAGAACACTGAAGCTTTCTTT.

The chain is built from TRBV10-3 and TRBJ1-2; D not resolved. Germline values: CDR1 ENHRY, CDR2 SYGVKD. V was shortened by 0 bases and J by 8 bases, with 10 bases between the two germline ends. This CDR3 comprises 13 residues. CDR3 residues: CAISESTRGGYTF. The CDR3 DNA is TGTGCCATCAGTGAGTCGACTCGTGGGGGCTACACCTTC.

The rearrangement links TRBV27 to TRBJ1-1; D is unclear. V was clipped by 7 bases and J by 0 bases, with 15 bases between them. The length of the CDR3 is 15 residues. In germline, CDR1 is MNHEY, CDR2 SMNVEV (reference sequence). The CDR3 sequence is CASTPRAGMNTEAFF. In DNA, the CDR3 is TGTGCCAGCACTCCACGGGCGGGGATGAACACTGAAGCTTTCTTT.

This sequence joins TRBV5-1 and TRBJ1-1; TRBD1 matches at 7 bases. CDR3 length equals 15 residues. V shed 0 bases and J 5 bases; nucleotides not matched to a gene: 7. CDR1 is SGHRS, CDR2 YFSETQ, per germline. CDR3 sequence (DNA): TGCGCCAGCAGCTTGGACTCAGGGGGAGGTACTGAAGCTTTCTTT. Its protein product is CASSLDSGGGTEAFF.

The chain links TRBV2 to TRBJ2-1; 10 nucleotides align to TRBD1. The germline gives CDR1 SNHLY, CDR2 FYNNEI. J lost 7 bases, V lost 0 bases, and 3 bases had no gene match. The CDR3 is made up of 15 amino acids. CDR3 sequence: CASSEAGGQGNEQFF. In DNA, the CDR3 is TGTGCCAGCAGTGAAGCGGGGGGACAGGGGAATGAGCAGTTCTTC.

The rearrangement links TRBV30 to TRBJ1-5; TRBD1 aligns across 11 bases. The J segment lost 6 bases and the V segment lost 4 bases, leaving 11 bases of the junction unmatched. The V gene's germline CDR1 is GTSNPN and CDR2 SVGIG (reference sequence). There are 16 residues in the CDR3. The CDR3 region has the DNA TGTGCCTGGACTTCCGCCGAGGACAGGGGGCGTCAGCCCCAGCATTTT. Its translation is CAWTSAEDRGRQPQHF. The complete variable domain, with remaining parts taken from reference TRBV30 and TRBJ1-5, reads SQTIHQWPATLVQPVGSPLSLECTVEGTSNPNLYWYRQAAGRGLQLLFYSVGIGQISSEVPQNLSASRPQDRQFILSSKKLLLSDSGFYLCAWTSAEDRGRQPQHFGDGTRLSIL.

This rearrangement joins TRBV5-4 to TRBJ2-3; 9 bases match TRBD2. V shed 2 bases and J 2 bases; nucleotides not matched to a gene: 6. The V gene's germline CDR1 is SGHNT and CDR2 YYREEE (reference sequence). The CDR3 is 16 amino acids. The CDR3 nucleotides are TGTGCCAGCAGCTTCTCAGCGGGGGGATACACAGATACGCAGTATTTT. Amino acids: CASSFSAGGYTDTQYF.

The chain recombines TRBV9 with TRBJ2-3; the D gene is possibly TRBD2 (7 bases). V lost 4 bases and J lost 5, with 20 bases in between. Germline assignment: CDR1 SGDLS and CDR2 YYNGEE. CDR3 length equals 16 residues. CDR3 sequence: CASSPSPGGLKDTQYF. The CDR3 nucleotides read TGTGCCAGCAGCCCCAGCCCCGGGGGGCTCAAAGATACGCAGTATTTT.

The chain joins TRBV19 to TRBJ1-6; 7 nucleotides align to TRBD1. CDR1 is LNHDA and CDR2 is SQIVND in the germline V gene (reference sequence). CDR3 length: 18 amino acids. The V and J ends lost 4 bases and 0 bases, in that order; junction bases with no gene match: 9. CDR3 nucleotide sequence: TGTGCCAGTAGTACCGCCGGACAGGCGGGCTCCTATAATTCACCCCTCCACTTT. It yields the protein CASSTAGQAGSYNSPLHF.

The V and J genes are TRBV7-8 and TRBJ2-7, with TRBD1 identical over 9 bases. Germline CDR1 is SGHVS and CDR2 is FQNEAQ. V shed 5 bases, J shed 2 bases, and the junction held 7 bases outside the gene matches. This CDR3 is built from 15 residues. CDR3 sequence reads: CASSIIGTGTYEQYF. Here the CDR3 DNA reads TGTGCCAGCAGCATAATTGGGACAGGGACCTACGAGCAGTACTTC.

J is TRBJ2-5 and V is TRBV4-1, with a weak D call TRBD1 (6 bases). The CDR3 is made up of 14 amino acids. Germline V gene data show CDR1 as MGHRA and CDR2 as YSYEKL. With 5 bases removed from V and 1 base from J, the gap between germline ends came to 11 bases. The CDR3 here is CASSVTGPQETQYF. DNA of the CDR3: TGCGCCAGCAGCGTAACAGGGCCCCAAGAGACCCAGTACTTC.